This T cell receptor beta chain was retrieved from a study of blood T cell repertoires in COVID-19. Study background: Specimens from acute and convalescent COVID-19 originated in the United States, Italy and Spain. Sample material is recorded as cDNA or gDNA derived from T cells, B-cell-depleted T cells, or PBMCs.

A word on this clone: Other DNA sequences within the sample encode an identical CDR3.

This CDR3 has 14 residues. Germline trimming cut 3 bases from V and 2 bases from J; bases unmatched to any gene: 1. CDR1 and CDR2 from the germline V gene are KGHSH and LQKENI. The assay was immunoSEQ multiplex PCR, and TCRdb's table has in-frame clones only and misses some. The sample shows about 300,000 clones, about four fifths of them seen only once. The TCR sequence derives from a woman in her forties or fifties who had recovered from COVID-19. The gene calls are TRBV18 and TRBJ1-5, with TRBD1 identical over 7 bases. The source material was peripheral blood. CDR3 amino acids: CASSPGTGNQPQHF. The CDR3 DNA sequence: TGTGCCAGCTCACCGGGGACAGGCAATCAGCCCCAGCATTTT. Variable domain in full (rest from reference TRBV18 and TRBJ1-5): NAGVMQNPRHLVRRRGQEARLRCSPMKGHSHVYWYRQLPEEGLKFMVYLQKENIIDESGMPKERFSAEFPKEGPSILRIQQVVRGDSAAYFCASSPGTGNQPQHFGDGTRLSIL.